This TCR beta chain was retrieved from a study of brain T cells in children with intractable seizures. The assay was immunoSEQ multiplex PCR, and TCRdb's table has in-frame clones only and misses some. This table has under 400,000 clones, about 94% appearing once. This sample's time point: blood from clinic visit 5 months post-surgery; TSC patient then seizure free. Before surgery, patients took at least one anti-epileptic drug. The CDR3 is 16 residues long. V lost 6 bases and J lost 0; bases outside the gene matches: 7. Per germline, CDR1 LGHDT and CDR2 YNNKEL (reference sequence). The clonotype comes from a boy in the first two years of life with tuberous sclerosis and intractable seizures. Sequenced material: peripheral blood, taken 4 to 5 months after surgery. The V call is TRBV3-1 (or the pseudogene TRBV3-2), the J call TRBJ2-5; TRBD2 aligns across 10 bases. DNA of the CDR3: TGTGCCAGCAGGAATATAGCGGGAGGTTACCAAGAGACCCAGTACTTC. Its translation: CASRNIAGGYQETQYF.